This passage covers 13 T cell receptor beta chains from one sample sequenced in a study of T cells in narcolepsy. Some clones are missing from TCRdb's copy, which holds only in-frame ones; the method was immunoSEQ multiplex PCR. This table has approximately 8,100 clones, 61% appearing once. The specimen sequenced was CD45RA- memory CD8+ T cells from PBMCs. The receptors derive from a human donor with narcolepsy.

The chain joins TRBV27 to TRBJ2-1; D is ambiguous. Trimming removed 5 bases from V and 4 bases from J, with 18 bases in between. The CDR3 has 16 residues. Per the germline V gene, CDR1 is MNHEY and CDR2 is SMNVEV (reference sequence). CDR3: CASSTRTVAPYNEQFF. The DNA of the CDR3 is TGTGCCAGCAGTACCCGGACGGTAGCACCTTACAATGAGCAGTTCTTC.

This clone showed up just once. The chain couples TRBV5-1 to TRBJ1-5, with D tentatively TRBD1 (5 bases). Germline V gene data show CDR1 as SGHRS and CDR2 as YFSETQ. The CDR3 sequence is 17 residues long. Trimming removed 0 bases at V and 0 bases at J, with 13 bases between. The DNA for the CDR3 is TGCGCCAGCAGCTTGGGCCCGTCCGACAGTAGCAATCAGCCCCAGCATTTT. This gives the protein CASSLGPSDSSNQPQHF.

This chain connects TRBV4-3 to TRBJ2-5; tentative D call: TRBD2 (5 bases). V was pared by 0 bases and J by 5 bases, with 13 bases between. CDR3 length: 15 residues. Germline CDR1 is LGHNA and CDR2 is YSLEER. In nucleotides, the CDR3 is TGCGCCAGCAGCCAAGATGATGAGGGCGGGGAGACCCAGTACTTC. Amino acid sequence: CASSQDDEGGETQYF.

This clone was observed a few times. The V and J genes are TRBV6-4 and TRBJ2-3; tentatively, D is TRBD2 (5 bases). Germline values: CDR1 MRHNA, CDR2 SNTAGT. Trimming stripped 8 bases from V and 1 base from J, with 13 bases between. The CDR3 sequence is 14 residues long. Written as DNA, the CDR3 is TGTGCCAGCGAGAAGGGTAGCGGCACAGATACGCAGTATTTT. Protein sequence: CASEKGSGTDTQYF.

V gene TRBV9 combines with J gene TRBJ1-1; no definite D call. Germline loops: CDR1 SGDLS, CDR2 YYNGEE. V lost 4 bases, J lost 7 bases, and 8 bases lay in between. The CDR3 totals 11 residues. The CDR3 protein is CASSPQDEAFF. The CDR3 nucleotides read TGTGCCAGCAGCCCCCAGGATGAAGCTTTCTTT.

Only a few counts were recorded for this clone. The gene calls are TRBV10-3 and TRBJ1-4, with no clear D. The CDR3 extends over 14 amino acids. Germline assignment: CDR1 ENHRY and CDR2 SYGVKD. Trimming removed 0 bases at V and 4 bases at J, with 6 bases between. The DNA for the CDR3 is TGTGCCATCAGTGAGTCAGGGAGTAATGAAAAACTGTTTTTT. Residues: CAISESGSNEKLFF.

The chain carries TRBV25-1 and TRBJ1-2; D may be TRBD1 (5 bases). This CDR3 has 12 amino acids. CDR1 and CDR2 (germline): MGHDK, SYGVNS. Trimming shortened V by 10 bases and J by 4 bases, and 13 bases separated the two germline ends. Here the CDR3 reads CATSDGGYGYTF. In DNA form, the CDR3 reads TGTGCCACCTCCGATGGGGGCTATGGCTACACCTTC.

This chain links TRBV7-9 with TRBJ2-5, with TRBD1 matching over 8 bases. Germline-derived CDR1 and CDR2 are SEHNR and FQNEAQ (reference sequence). This CDR3 contains 15 residues. V lost 7 bases, J lost 0 bases, and 7 bases stayed unmatched. CDR3 amino acids: CASNKDRVYQETQYF. CDR3 in DNA: TGTGCCAGCAACAAGGACAGGGTGTACCAAGAGACCCAGTACTTC.

V gene TRBV4-2 combines with J gene TRBJ1-1, with TRBD1 matching 11 bases. Trimming took 0 bases from V and 4 from J; bases not matched to a gene: 4. Germline CDR1 and CDR2: LGHNA and YNFKEQ. The CDR3 covers 16 residues. The CDR3 loop reads CASSQEEGTGGTEAFF. CDR3 in DNA: TGTGCCAGCAGCCAAGAAGAAGGGACAGGGGGCACTGAAGCTTTCTTT.

The J gene is TRBJ2-1, the V gene TRBV4-3; D not certain. This CDR3 region has 17 residues. Trimming stripped 0 bases from V and 5 bases from J, with 17 bases between. Germline lookup yields CDR1 LGHNA and CDR2 YSLEER. The CDR3 loop reads CASSQDFQAVTNNEQFF. CDR3 DNA sequence: TGCGCCAGCAGCCAAGACTTTCAGGCAGTTACGAACAATGAGCAGTTCTTC.

This clone is judged medium-sized. This rearrangement joins TRBV6-1 to TRBJ2-7, with D perhaps TRBD2 (6 bases). CDR1 is MNHNS and CDR2 is SASEGT in the germline V gene. The CDR3 is made up of 12 amino acids. V was clipped by 10 bases and J by 7 bases, with 17 bases between them. This chain's CDR3 is CATSPSGVEQYF. DNA for the CDR3: TGTGCCACCTCTCCCTCGGGGGTAGAGCAGTACTTC.

This clone appeared a few times. A junction end diverges from the germline sequence, so it may reflect a read error. The chain combines TRBV5-4 with TRBJ1-6, with 9 bases lining up with TRBD1. Germline V CDR1 and CDR2: SGHNT, YYREEE (reference sequence). This CDR3 contains 15 residues. The CDR3 protein is CASSQGRTGDSPLHF. The CDR3 coding sequence is TGCGCCAGCAGCCAAGGCAGGACAGGGGATTCACCCCTCCACTTT.

This sequence joins TRBV30 and TRBJ1-2; 7 nucleotides match TRBD1. This CDR3 is 13 amino acids long. Germline values: CDR1 GTSNPN, CDR2 SVGIG (reference sequence). V lost 0 bases and J lost 10; bases outside the gene matches: 8. The CDR3 DNA reads as TGTGCCTGGAGTGTAACAGGGGAGGGGCCCTACACCTTC. Amino acid sequence: CAWSVTGEGPYTF.